The 26 T cell receptor beta chains below come from one sample, sequenced in a study of T cell changes during pregnancy in multiple sclerosis. TCRdb's table, derived via immunoSEQ multiplex PCR, lists solely in-frame clones and lacks some. Counted here are under 55,000 clones, about 91% occurring once; the ten biggest clones make up roughly 10%. The material sequenced was CD8+ T cells from peripheral blood mononuclear cells, taken after pregnancy. The receptors come from a female donor with multiple sclerosis, enrolled in a pregnancy study.

The V and J genes are TRBV4-1 and TRBJ1-3; D uncertain. CDR3 length equals 14 residues. V lost 1 base, J lost 3 bases, and 7 bases lay in between. The germline gives CDR1 MGHRA, CDR2 YSYEKL. Written as DNA, the CDR3 is TGCGCCAGCAGCCAAGGCGAATATGGAAACACCATATATTTT. Protein product: CASSQGEYGNTIYF.

The genes are TRBV7-6 and TRBJ2-1, with a weak D call TRBD2 (7 bases). The CDR3 is 14 residues long. Per the germline V gene, CDR1 is SGHVS and CDR2 is FNYEAQ. Trimming shortened V by 1 base and J by 8 bases, and 12 bases separated the two germline ends. The CDR3 loop is CASSLGGGPDEQFF. The DNA for the CDR3 is TGTGCCAGCAGCTTAGGGGGGGGGCCGGATGAGCAGTTCTTC.

The genes are TRBV4-1 and TRBJ2-3; no definite D call. The CDR3 extends over 15 amino acids. Trimming removed 3 bases from V and 0 bases from J, with 10 bases in between. The germline gives CDR1 MGHRA, CDR2 YSYEKL. The CDR3 spells CASSHNDRSTDTQYF. As DNA, the CDR3 is TGCGCCAGCAGCCATAACGATCGGAGCACAGATACGCAGTATTTT.

This chain connects TRBV6-1 to TRBJ1-2; TRBD1 aligns across 7 bases. CDR3 length: 16 residues. CDR1 and CDR2 from the germline V gene are MNHNS and SASEGT. V lost 1 base to trimming and J lost 8 bases; unmatched junction nucleotides: 13. In DNA form, the CDR3 reads TGTGCCAGCAGTGAAGAAGGGGGCCCGGGGCTCTCGGGCTACACCTTC. Translating gives CASSEEGGPGLSGYTF.

The chain links TRBV15 to TRBJ2-3; 11 nucleotides match TRBD1. This CDR3 is 14 amino acids long. After removal of 9 bases from V and 4 bases from J, the junction contained 6 bases not matched to a gene. Germline CDR1 LNHNV, CDR2 YYDKDF (reference sequence). The DNA of the CDR3 is TGTGCCACGACCGGGACAGGGGGGTCAGATACGCAGTATTTT. Protein: CATTGTGGSDTQYF.

The chain carries TRBV28 and TRBJ1-1; no reliable D call. This CDR3 has 19 residues. The V and J ends lost 6 bases and 0 bases respectively, with 26 bases between them. CDR1 MDHEN and CDR2 SYDVKM come from the germline V gene. CDR3 nucleotides: TGTGCCAGCAGGTTTCCCTGGTCAGGCGGCGAGCGGATGAACACTGAAGCTTTCTTT. Protein: CASRFPWSGGERMNTEAFF. The full variable domain, rest sourced from reference TRBV28 and TRBJ1-1, is DVKVTQSSRYLVKRTGEKVFLECVQDMDHENMFWYRQDPGLGLRLIYFSYDVKMKEKGDIPEGYSVSREKKERFSLILESASTNQTSMYLCASRFPWSGGERMNTEAFFGQGTRLTVV.

The chain links TRBV7-9 to TRBJ2-7, with 7 bases identical to TRBD2. The CDR3 spans 13 residues. The V gene's germline CDR1 is SEHNR and CDR2 FQNEAQ (reference sequence). The junction had 2 bases not matched to a gene; V was cut back by 0 bases and J by 6 bases. CDR3 nucleotides: TGTGCCAGCAGCTTAGCGCGCGGGGGCGAGCAGTACTTC. This gives the protein CASSLARGGEQYF.

The J gene is TRBJ2-7, the V gene TRBV9, with 7 bases that match TRBD1. The CDR3 loop spans 15 amino acids. J lost 6 bases, V lost 2 bases, and 11 bases had no gene match. Per the germline V gene, CDR1 is SGDLS and CDR2 is YYNGEE. In DNA, the CDR3 is TGTGCCAGCAGCGTCGACAGGGATTCGGTTAGCGAGCAGTACTTC. Translation gives CASSVDRDSVSEQYF.

The chain combines TRBV5-1 with TRBJ2-3; 13 positions match TRBD2. Germline V gene sequence: CDR1 SGHRS, CDR2 YFSETQ. The V and J ends lost 1 base and 1 base, in that order; junction bases with no gene match: 3. This CDR3 is 17 amino acids long. The CDR3 is CASSLSGLAGGTDTQYF. The DNA of the CDR3 is TGCGCCAGCAGCTTGAGTGGACTAGCGGGGGGCACAGATACGCAGTATTTT.

This clone was found once. V usage is TRBV6-1 and J usage is TRBJ2-5; weak D call: TRBD2 (5 bases). Trimming shortened V by 2 bases and J by 5 bases, and 18 bases separated the two germline ends. Germline V gene lookup returns CDR1 MNHNS and CDR2 SASEGT. The CDR3 is made up of 16 amino acids. As DNA, the CDR3 is TGTGCCAGCAGTGAATATCAGGCAGCTCCGGGGGAGACCCAGTACTTC. Translation gives CASSEYQAAPGETQYF.

The rearrangement joins TRBV27 to TRBJ1-1, with 11 positions matching TRBD1. CDR3 size: 21 residues. CDR1 and CDR2 (germline): MNHEY, SMNVEV (reference sequence). The junction had 22 bases not matched to a gene; V was cut back by 7 bases and J by 0 bases. The CDR3: CASITRGGQGDALGMNTEAFF. The CDR3 DNA reads TGTGCCAGCATTACCAGGGGGGGACAGGGGGACGCTTTAGGCATGAACACTGAAGCTTTCTTT.

The chain carries TRBV6-5 and TRBJ1-2, with no clear D. Germline CDR1 MNHEY, CDR2 SVGAGI. Deletions cut 0 bases from V and 1 base from J, with 12 bases between. This CDR3 region has 16 residues. Here the CDR3 reads CASSYSNSLLNYGYTF. The CDR3 coding sequence is TGTGCCAGCAGTTACTCGAACAGCCTACTTAACTATGGCTACACCTTC.

The chain links TRBV5-8 to TRBJ2-2, with D tentatively TRBD1 (6 bases). V lost 0 bases and J 8 bases, leaving 11 bases between the germline ends. CDR3 size: 14 residues. The germline gives CDR1 SGHTS, CDR2 YDEGEE. The CDR3 region has the DNA TGTGCCAGCAGCTTGGGGACAGCGAGAGGGGAGCTGTTTTTT. Its translation is CASSLGTARGELFF.

This clone has just one count. The chain links TRBV7-6 to TRBJ2-5; 8 nucleotides align to TRBD1. CDR1 SGHVS and CDR2 FNYEAQ come from the germline V gene. The CDR3 has 15 residues. Unmatched junction bases numbered 8, after V lost 4 bases and J lost 4 bases. As DNA, the CDR3 is TGTGCCAGCAGCTCTGACAGCGACAGGGGAGAGACCCAGTACTTC. This encodes CASSSDSDRGETQYF.

V gene TRBV15 combines with J gene TRBJ2-5; D possibly corresponds to TRBD2 (6 bases). This CDR3 contains 18 residues. Between the trimmed V and J ends, which lost 0 bases and 6 bases, there was a span of 23 bases. CDR1 LNHNV and CDR2 YYDKDF come from the germline V gene (reference sequence). The CDR3 region is CATSRDGGSEWAGKTQYF. The CDR3 bases are TGTGCCACCAGCAGAGATGGGGGTAGCGAATGGGCGGGGAAGACCCAGTACTTC. The variable domain in full, with the rest retrieved from reference TRBV15 and TRBJ2-5, is DAMVIQNPRYQVTQFGKPVTLSCSQTLNHNVMYWYQQKSSQAPKLLFHYYDKDFNNEADTPDNFQSRRPNTSFCFLDIRSPGLGDTAMYLCATSRDGGSEWAGKTQYFGPGTRLLVL.

The chain couples TRBV7-9 to TRBJ2-3; the match to TRBD2 covers 11 bases. The CDR3 is 17 residues long. Unmatched junction bases numbered 11, after V lost 5 bases and J lost 4 bases. Germline lookup yields CDR1 SEHNR and CDR2 FQNEAQ (reference sequence). Written as DNA, the CDR3 is TGTGCCAGCAGCCCCCCACTAGCGGGGGCGGTCGCAGATACGCAGTATTTT. It yields the protein CASSPPLAGAVADTQYF.

The J gene is TRBJ1-1, the V gene TRBV4-2, with 7 nucleotides matching TRBD1. Germline CDR1 is LGHNA and CDR2 is YNFKEQ. The CDR3 covers 14 residues. Trimming at V came to 5 bases and at J to 0 bases, leaving 3 bases not matched to a gene. The CDR3 sequence is CASSVQGLNTEAFF. DNA for the CDR3: TGTGCCAGCAGCGTACAGGGGTTGAACACTGAAGCTTTCTTT.

This clone was seen more than once but under ten times. The V and J genes are TRBV6-4 and TRBJ2-2, with TRBD1 matching over 9 bases. Germline trimming cut 0 bases from V and 7 bases from J; bases unmatched to any gene: 3. CDR1 MRHNA and CDR2 SNTAGT come from the germline V gene. This CDR3 is built from 15 residues. CDR3 sequence reads: CASSDSTGGVGELFF. The CDR3 DNA reads as TGTGCCAGCAGTGACTCCACAGGGGGCGTCGGGGAGCTGTTTTTT.

This chain joins TRBV6-1 and TRBJ2-1; D uncertain. The CDR3 sequence is 11 residues long. V lost 7 bases, J lost 8 bases, and 9 bases lay in between. The germline V gene encodes CDR1 MNHNS and CDR2 SASEGT. The CDR3 sequence is CASMIAYEQFF. CDR3 nucleotide sequence: TGTGCCAGCATGATAGCCTATGAGCAGTTCTTC.

The chain recombines TRBV6-1 with TRBJ1-5, with a possible D match to TRBD1 (5 bases). The germline V and J ends were trimmed by 2 bases and 5 bases, with 10 bases remaining between them. The germline V gene encodes CDR1 MNHNS and CDR2 SASEGT. The CDR3 is 14 amino acids. The CDR3 DNA reads TGTGCCAGCAGTGAACGGGGGGTCTATCAGCCCCAGCATTTT. It codes for CASSERGVYQPQHF.

The chain couples TRBV5-8 to TRBJ1-2; 8 positions agree with TRBD1. V was clipped by 4 bases and J by 4 bases; unmatched bases: 6. The CDR3 totals 14 residues. Germline CDR1 reads SGHTS; CDR2 reads YDEGEE. The CDR3 protein is CASSIPTGAYGYTF. The CDR3 DNA follows: TGTGCCAGCAGCATCCCGACAGGGGCCTATGGCTACACCTTC.

This clone has just one count. The chain combines TRBV27 with TRBJ2-7, with 7 bases matching TRBD1. Germline V gene sequence: CDR1 MNHEY, CDR2 SMNVEV (reference sequence). The junction had 11 bases not matched to a gene; V was cut back by 2 bases and J by 4 bases. This CDR3 comprises 16 residues. The CDR3 protein is CASSLTGTDPTYEQYF. In DNA, the CDR3 is TGTGCCAGCAGTTTAACCGGGACAGACCCGACATACGAGCAGTACTTC.

There are many counts of this clone. The chain combines TRBV6-1 with TRBJ2-1; perhaps TRBD1 as D (6 bases). This CDR3 is 13 amino acids long. Per germline, CDR1 MNHNS and CDR2 SASEGT. Trimming shortened V by 10 bases and J by 3 bases, and 13 bases separated the two germline ends. DNA of the CDR3: TGTGCCACCAGGACAGCCGACTACAATGAGCAGTTCTTC. Its translation: CATRTADYNEQFF.

This clone came up once. The chain joins TRBV27 to TRBJ2-7, with D perhaps TRBD1 (6 bases). Per germline, CDR1 MNHEY and CDR2 SMNVEV (reference sequence). V was shortened by 2 bases and J by 3 bases, with 14 bases between the two germline ends. CDR3 length: 15 residues. This chain's CDR3 is CASSLVGALHYEQYF. In nucleotides, the CDR3 is TGTGCCAGCAGTTTAGTGGGGGCTCTTCACTACGAGCAGTACTTC.

DNA for the CDR3: TGTGCCAGCAGTCTGACAGACTATGGCTACACCTTC. It encodes CASSLTDYGYTF. This rearrangement joins TRBV6-1 to TRBJ1-2; perhaps TRBD1 as D (5 bases). V was pared by 5 bases and J by 3 bases, with 7 bases between. Germline CDR1 and CDR2: MNHNS and SASEGT. This CDR3 is built from 12 residues.

The rearrangement uses TRBV14 and TRBJ2-1, with unresolved D. The CDR3 totals 15 residues. With 1 base removed from V and 0 bases from J, the gap between germline ends came to 7 bases. The germline gives CDR1 SGHDN, CDR2 FVKESK. The CDR3 is CASSQVWSSYNEQFF. CDR3 in DNA: TGTGCCAGCAGCCAAGTCTGGAGCTCCTACAATGAGCAGTTCTTC.